This T cell receptor beta chain was profiled in a study of vaccination effects on CD4 cells after COVID-19. This clone was seen only a few times. Its matching antigen is unknown. ViraFEST used viral peptide pools to expand antigen-specific CD4+ T cells before sequencing. It was after approximately 11 days of culture that CD4+ T cells were isolated. None of these healthy vaccinees had been infected with SARS-CoV-2 before vaccination. Supplemented with 8.5 to 10 IU/ml IL-2 and 7.5 to 10 ug/ml peptides, more than 1.5 million PBMC per well were kept in culture. The data were produced by immunoSEQ multiplex PCR, yet TCRdb's version contains in-frame clones alone and is incomplete. The table has about 73,000 clones, about 70% seen once; the top ten hold 2.5% to 3.5%. This CDR3 has 12 amino acids. The germline V gene has CDR1 SGDLS and CDR2 YYNGEE. V was shortened by 4 bases and J by 6 bases, with 7 bases between the two germline ends.

Overall study findings and caveats: Pronounced clonal contraction occurred in clones induced by infection and by vaccine late after vaccination. The study dataset contains few convalescent patients and includes no early post-infection timepoints.

The V and J genes are TRBV9 and TRBJ2-2; no reliable D call. The receptor comes from a human donor who received a COVID-19 vaccine. This specimen was CD4+ T cells from PBMCs cultured with HCoV-NL63 spike peptides, taken before COVID-19 vaccination. The CDR3 loop reads CASSSGSGELFF. CDR3 nucleotide sequence: TGTGCCAGCAGCTCCGGTTCCGGGGAGCTGTTTTTT.